The rows below give T cell receptor beta chains drawn from one sample of a study of cytomegalovirus exposure and HLA in healthy donors. Profiled with immunoSEQ multiplex PCR; TCRdb holds only in-frame clones, not every one. The table lists approximately 150,000 clones, about 86% of them singletons. Sequenced material: PBMCs. The receptors were gathered from a woman aged 25 to 45 in good health and CMV-seronegative. The CDR3 runs from the conserved cysteine through the conserved F or W. The order of the fields is CDR3 protein, V gene, J gene.

CDR3 protein: CASSRDRGSLGEKLFF; V gene: TRBV5-1; J gene: TRBJ1-4
CDR3 protein: CSARESQGTTDTQYF; V gene: TRBV29-1; J gene: TRBJ2-3
CDR3 protein: CASSAPGTGDDFFYGYTF; V gene: TRBV9; J gene: TRBJ1-2
CDR3 protein: CASSPTGDNSPLHF; V gene: TRBV2; J gene: TRBJ1-6
CDR3 protein: CASSERTGGRAEAFF; V gene: TRBV5-1; J gene: TRBJ1-1
CDR3 protein: CASSFPGGGVSFF; V gene: TRBV5-4; J gene: TRBJ1-1
CDR3 protein: CASSKGGTETYEQYF; V gene: TRBV21-1; J gene: TRBJ2-7
CDR3 protein: CASSSPQDSSSPLHF; V gene: TRBV7-9; J gene: TRBJ1-6
CDR3 protein: CASSEERHLQKTYEQYF; V gene: TRBV2; J gene: TRBJ2-7
CDR3 protein: CASSLTNVGTPIYEQYF; V gene: TRBV27; J gene: TRBJ2-7
CDR3 protein: CASSPGHGWEQYF; V gene: TRBV5-1; J gene: TRBJ2-7
CDR3 protein: CASSLGRPPDTQYF; V gene: TRBV7-2; J gene: TRBJ2-3
CDR3 protein: CASSIGSRATTEAFF; V gene: TRBV19; J gene: TRBJ1-1
CDR3 protein: CASSLGETSNQPQHF; V gene: TRBV7-2; J gene: TRBJ1-5
CDR3 protein: CASSEALAGGPSTDTQYF; V gene: TRBV6-1; J gene: TRBJ2-3
CDR3 protein: CASSQSWGVSPFEAFF; V gene: TRBV4-1; J gene: TRBJ1-1
CDR3 protein: CASIKGQAAFF; V gene: TRBV5-4; J gene: TRBJ1-1
CDR3 protein: CASSLRWGGDTQYF; V gene: TRBV5-4; J gene: TRBJ2-3
CDR3 protein: CASRVPGGGHEQYF; V gene: TRBV6-1; J gene: TRBJ2-7
CDR3 protein: CASSSSYTDTQYF; V gene: TRBV10-1; J gene: TRBJ2-3
CDR3 protein: CASSLNRYSDQPQHF; V gene: TRBV6-1; J gene: TRBJ1-5
CDR3 protein: CASSTQGGNTGELFF; V gene: TRBV5-1; J gene: TRBJ2-2
CDR3 protein: CATSTYAGTGGAGAEQYF; V gene: TRBV15; J gene: TRBJ2-7
CDR3 protein: CASSPILGGEKLFF; V gene: TRBV5-6; J gene: TRBJ1-4
CDR3 protein: CASSWTSGGPIPYNEQFF; V gene: TRBV5-1; J gene: TRBJ2-1
CDR3 protein: CASSGELAGVNEQFF; V gene: TRBV2; J gene: TRBJ2-1
CDR3 protein: CATSSPPGLAGSYNEQFF; V gene: TRBV15; J gene: TRBJ2-1
CDR3 protein: CASSFGQGLRETQYF; V gene: TRBV11-2; J gene: TRBJ2-5
CDR3 protein: CAIGKAGGSTDTQYF; V gene: TRBV10-3; J gene: TRBJ2-3
CDR3 protein: CASSESPGSGLSSYEQYF; V gene: TRBV25-1; J gene: TRBJ2-7
CDR3 protein: CASTTDSRHTEAFF; V gene: TRBV5-6; J gene: TRBJ1-1
CDR3 protein: CATSSGGAVVQQYF; V gene: TRBV15; J gene: TRBJ2-7
CDR3 protein: CASSSGTGGYTF; V gene: TRBV11-2; J gene: TRBJ1-2
CDR3 protein: CASSYSDLPSYEQYF; V gene: TRBV6-5; J gene: TRBJ2-7
CDR3 protein: CASSQSRSSGNTIYF; V gene: TRBV7-6; J gene: TRBJ1-3
CDR3 protein: CASSIGVLAGDEQYF; V gene: TRBV19; J gene: TRBJ2-7
CDR3 protein: CASSQDRDYGYTF; V gene: TRBV4-2; J gene: TRBJ1-2
CDR3 protein: CASSFEDSSTDTQYF; V gene: TRBV5-1; J gene: TRBJ2-3
CDR3 protein: CASSLDGEGETQYF; V gene: TRBV7-6; J gene: TRBJ2-5
CDR3 protein: CASSHRPQGEEAFF; V gene: TRBV4-1; J gene: TRBJ1-1
CDR3 protein: CAWNGLTDGYTF; V gene: TRBV30; J gene: TRBJ1-2
CDR3 protein: CASKEASGYNEQFF; V gene: TRBV7-2; J gene: TRBJ2-1
CDR3 protein: CASSDIDNVSYNEQFF; V gene: TRBV6-1; J gene: TRBJ2-1
CDR3 protein: CASGSRQILNTEAFF; V gene: TRBV27; J gene: TRBJ1-1
CDR3 protein: CASSPGHSYNSPLHF; V gene: TRBV7-9; J gene: TRBJ1-6
CDR3 protein: CASSYTSGGAYEQYF; V gene: TRBV6-5; J gene: TRBJ2-7
CDR3 protein: CATSRAMEWHDSNQPQHF; V gene: TRBV15; J gene: TRBJ1-5
CDR3 protein: CASSARLAGDNEQFF; V gene: TRBV11-2; J gene: TRBJ2-1
CDR3 protein: CASSLPRLAGSEQYF; V gene: TRBV5-1; J gene: TRBJ2-7
CDR3 protein: CASIRSQGTGNTIYF; V gene: TRBV2; J gene: TRBJ1-3
CDR3 protein: CASGGTTITDTQYF; V gene: TRBV19; J gene: TRBJ2-3
CDR3 protein: CASGDGQLLRGTQYF; V gene: TRBV6-6; J gene: TRBJ2-5
CDR3 protein: CSVVIAGVQETQYF; V gene: TRBV29-1; J gene: TRBJ2-5
CDR3 protein: CASTKSDSLQETQYF; V gene: TRBV27; J gene: TRBJ2-5
CDR3 protein: CASRASFYGYTF; V gene: TRBV7-2; J gene: TRBJ1-2
CDR3 protein: CASSQDIAANYGYTF; V gene: TRBV4-3; J gene: TRBJ1-2
CDR3 protein: CASRLAGGNEQFF; V gene: TRBV27; J gene: TRBJ2-1